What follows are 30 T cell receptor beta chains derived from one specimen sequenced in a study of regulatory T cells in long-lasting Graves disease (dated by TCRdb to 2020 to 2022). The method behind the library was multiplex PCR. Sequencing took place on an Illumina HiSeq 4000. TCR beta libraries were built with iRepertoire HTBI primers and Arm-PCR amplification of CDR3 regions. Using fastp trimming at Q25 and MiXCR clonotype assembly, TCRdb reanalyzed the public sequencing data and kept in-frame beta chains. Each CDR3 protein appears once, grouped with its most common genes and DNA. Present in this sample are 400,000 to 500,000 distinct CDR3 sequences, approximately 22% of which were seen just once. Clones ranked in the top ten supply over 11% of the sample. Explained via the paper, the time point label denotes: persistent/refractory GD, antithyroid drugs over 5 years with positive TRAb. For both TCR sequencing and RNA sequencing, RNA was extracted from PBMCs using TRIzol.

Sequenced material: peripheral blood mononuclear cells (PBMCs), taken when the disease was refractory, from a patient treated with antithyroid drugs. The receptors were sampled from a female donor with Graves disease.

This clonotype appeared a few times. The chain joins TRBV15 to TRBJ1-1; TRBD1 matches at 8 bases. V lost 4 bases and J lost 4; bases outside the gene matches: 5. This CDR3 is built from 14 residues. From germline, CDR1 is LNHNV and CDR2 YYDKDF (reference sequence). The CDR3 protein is CATSTDRGSTEAFF. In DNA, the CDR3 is TGTGCCACCAGCACAGACAGGGGTAGCACTGAAGCTTTCTTT.

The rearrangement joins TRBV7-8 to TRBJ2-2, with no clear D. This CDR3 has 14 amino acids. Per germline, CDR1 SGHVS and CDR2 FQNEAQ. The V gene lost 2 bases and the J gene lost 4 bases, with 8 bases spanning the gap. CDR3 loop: CASSLMAGTGELFF. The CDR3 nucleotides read TGTGCCAGCAGCTTAATGGCCGGCACCGGGGAGCTGTTTTTT.

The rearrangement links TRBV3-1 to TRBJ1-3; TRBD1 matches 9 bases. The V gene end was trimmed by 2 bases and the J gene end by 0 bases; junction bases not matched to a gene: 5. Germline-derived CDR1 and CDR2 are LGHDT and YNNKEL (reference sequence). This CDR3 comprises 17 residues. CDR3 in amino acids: CASSQPQGALSGNTIYF. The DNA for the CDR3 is TGTGCCAGCAGCCAACCACAGGGGGCCCTCTCTGGAAACACCATATATTTT.

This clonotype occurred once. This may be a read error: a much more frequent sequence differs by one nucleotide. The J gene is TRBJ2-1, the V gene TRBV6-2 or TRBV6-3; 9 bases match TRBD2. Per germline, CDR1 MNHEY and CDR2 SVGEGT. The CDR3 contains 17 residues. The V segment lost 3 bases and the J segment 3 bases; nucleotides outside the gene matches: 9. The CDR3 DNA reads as TGTGCCAGCAGTTATGGTCTAGCGGGAATCAGCTACAATGAGCAGTTCTTC. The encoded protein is CASSYGLAGISYNEQFF.

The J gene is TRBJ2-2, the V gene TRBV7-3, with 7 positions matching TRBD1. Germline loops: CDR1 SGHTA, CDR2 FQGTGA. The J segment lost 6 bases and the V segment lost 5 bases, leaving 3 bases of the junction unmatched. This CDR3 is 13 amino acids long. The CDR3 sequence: CASSTGVAGELFF. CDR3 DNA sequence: TGTGCCAGCAGCACAGGGGTGGCCGGGGAGCTGTTTTTT.

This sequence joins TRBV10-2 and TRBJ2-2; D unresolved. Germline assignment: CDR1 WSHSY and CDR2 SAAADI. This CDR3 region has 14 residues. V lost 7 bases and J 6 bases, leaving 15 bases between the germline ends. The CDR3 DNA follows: TGCGCCAGCACCTCTCTCGTCGGCGCCGGGGAGCTGTTTTTT. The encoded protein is CASTSLVGAGELFF.

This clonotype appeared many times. The CDR3 protein is CSAARKSTYEQYF. In DNA, the CDR3 is TGCAGTGCTGCCAGAAAGTCCACCTACGAGCAGTACTTC. V usage is TRBV20-1 and J usage is TRBJ2-7; D not resolved. V lost 5 bases and J 2 bases, leaving 13 bases between the germline ends. The germline CDR1 and CDR2 sequences are DFQATT and SNEGSKA (reference sequence). The CDR3 length is 13 residues.

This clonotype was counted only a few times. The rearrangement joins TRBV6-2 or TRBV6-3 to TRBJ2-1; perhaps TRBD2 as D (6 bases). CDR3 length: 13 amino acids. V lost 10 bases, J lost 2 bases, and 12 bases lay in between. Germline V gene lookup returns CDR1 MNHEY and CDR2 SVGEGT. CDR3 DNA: TGTGCCACTCGGAGGGTCGCCTACAATGAGCAGTTCTTC. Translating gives CATRRVAYNEQFF.

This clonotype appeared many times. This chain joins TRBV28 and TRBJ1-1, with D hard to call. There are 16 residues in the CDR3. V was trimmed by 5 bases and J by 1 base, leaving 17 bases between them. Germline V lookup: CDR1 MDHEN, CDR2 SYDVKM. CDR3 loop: CASSEEVRAGNTEAFF. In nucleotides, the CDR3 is TGTGCCAGCAGTGAAGAGGTTCGGGCTGGGAACACTGAAGCTTTCTTT.

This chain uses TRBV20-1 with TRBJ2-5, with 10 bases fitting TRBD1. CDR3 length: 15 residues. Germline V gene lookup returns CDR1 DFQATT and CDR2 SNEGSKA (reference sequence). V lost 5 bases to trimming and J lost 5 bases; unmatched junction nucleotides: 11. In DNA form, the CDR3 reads TGCAGTGCTGCGCCCCGGGACAGGGGCTTGGAGACCCAGTACTTC. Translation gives CSAAPRDRGLETQYF.

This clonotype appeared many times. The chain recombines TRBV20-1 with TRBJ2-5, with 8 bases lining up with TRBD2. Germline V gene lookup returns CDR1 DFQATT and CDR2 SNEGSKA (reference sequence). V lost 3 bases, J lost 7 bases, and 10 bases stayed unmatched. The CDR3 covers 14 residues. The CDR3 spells CSASTSGTLRTQYF. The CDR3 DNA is TGCAGTGCTAGCACTAGCGGTACCCTCCGGACCCAGTACTTC.

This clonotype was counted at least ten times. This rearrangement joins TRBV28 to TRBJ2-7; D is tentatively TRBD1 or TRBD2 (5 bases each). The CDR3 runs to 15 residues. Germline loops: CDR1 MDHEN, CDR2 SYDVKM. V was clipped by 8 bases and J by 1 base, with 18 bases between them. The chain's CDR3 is CASHGTDKKSYEQYF. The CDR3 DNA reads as TGTGCCAGCCACGGGACGGACAAGAAATCCTACGAGCAGTACTTC.

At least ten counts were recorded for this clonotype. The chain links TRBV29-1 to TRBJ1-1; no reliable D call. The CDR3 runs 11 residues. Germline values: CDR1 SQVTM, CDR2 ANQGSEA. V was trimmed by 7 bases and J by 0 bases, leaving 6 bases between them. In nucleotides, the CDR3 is TGCAGCGGGACGGTGAACACTGAAGCTTTCTTT. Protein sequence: CSGTVNTEAFF.

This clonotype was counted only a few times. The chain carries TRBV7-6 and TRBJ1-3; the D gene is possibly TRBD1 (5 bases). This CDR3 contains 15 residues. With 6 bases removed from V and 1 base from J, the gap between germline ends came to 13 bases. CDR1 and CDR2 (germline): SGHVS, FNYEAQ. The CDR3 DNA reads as TGTGCCAGCAGTCCACAAACAGGATCTGGAAACACCATATATTTT. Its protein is CASSPQTGSGNTIYF.

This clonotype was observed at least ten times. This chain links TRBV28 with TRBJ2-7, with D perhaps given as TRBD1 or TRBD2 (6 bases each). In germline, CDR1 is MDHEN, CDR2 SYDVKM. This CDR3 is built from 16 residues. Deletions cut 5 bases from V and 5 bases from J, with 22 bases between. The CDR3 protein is CASSPIGGVGGDEQYF. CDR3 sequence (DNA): TGTGCCAGCAGTCCTATAGGTGGGGTGGGGGGCGACGAGCAGTACTTC.

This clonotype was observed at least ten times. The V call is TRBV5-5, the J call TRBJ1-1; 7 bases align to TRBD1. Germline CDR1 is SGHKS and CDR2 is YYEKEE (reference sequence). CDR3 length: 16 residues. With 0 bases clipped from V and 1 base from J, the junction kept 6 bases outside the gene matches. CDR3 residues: CASSLAPGQSNTEAFF. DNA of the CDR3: TGTGCCAGCAGCTTGGCCCCGGGACAGTCGAACACTGAAGCTTTCTTT.

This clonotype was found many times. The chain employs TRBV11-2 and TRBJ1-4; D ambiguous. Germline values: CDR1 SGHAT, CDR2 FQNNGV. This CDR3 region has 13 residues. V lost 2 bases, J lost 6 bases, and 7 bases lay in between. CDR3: CASSLLWDEKLFF. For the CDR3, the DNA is TGTGCCAGCAGCTTACTCTGGGATGAAAAACTGTTTTTT.

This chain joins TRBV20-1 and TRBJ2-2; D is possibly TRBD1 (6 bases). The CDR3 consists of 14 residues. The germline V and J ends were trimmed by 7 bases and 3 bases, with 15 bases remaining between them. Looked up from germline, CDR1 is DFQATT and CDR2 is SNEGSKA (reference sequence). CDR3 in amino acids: CSVIGDTYTGELFF. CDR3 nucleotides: TGCAGTGTAATTGGGGACACCTACACCGGGGAGCTGTTTTTT.

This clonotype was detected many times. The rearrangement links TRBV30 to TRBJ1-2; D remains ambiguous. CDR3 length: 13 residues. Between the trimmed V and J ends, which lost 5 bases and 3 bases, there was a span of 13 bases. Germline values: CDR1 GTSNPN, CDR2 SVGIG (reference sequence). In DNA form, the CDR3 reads TGTGCCTGGGTTTCTCGAGCTGACTATGGCTACACCTTC. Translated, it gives CAWVSRADYGYTF.

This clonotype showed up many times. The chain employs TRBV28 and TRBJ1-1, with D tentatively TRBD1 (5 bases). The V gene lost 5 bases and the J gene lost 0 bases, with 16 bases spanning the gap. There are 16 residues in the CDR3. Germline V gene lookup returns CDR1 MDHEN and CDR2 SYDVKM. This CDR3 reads CASSLQRQLMNTEAFF. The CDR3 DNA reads TGTGCCAGCAGTCTTCAGAGACAGTTAATGAACACTGAAGCTTTCTTT. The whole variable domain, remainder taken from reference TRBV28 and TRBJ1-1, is DVKVTQSSRYLVKRTGEKVFLECVQDMDHENMFWYRQDPGLGLRLIYFSYDVKMKEKGDIPEGYSVSREKKERFSLILESASTNQTSMYLCASSLQRQLMNTEAFFGQGTRLTVV.

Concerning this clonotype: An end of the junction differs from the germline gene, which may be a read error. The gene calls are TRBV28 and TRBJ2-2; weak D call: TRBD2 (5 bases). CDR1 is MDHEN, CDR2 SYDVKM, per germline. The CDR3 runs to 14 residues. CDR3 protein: CASGLGGNTGELFF. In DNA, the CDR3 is TGTGCCAGCGGTTTAGGAGGGAACACCGGGGAGCTGTTTTTT.

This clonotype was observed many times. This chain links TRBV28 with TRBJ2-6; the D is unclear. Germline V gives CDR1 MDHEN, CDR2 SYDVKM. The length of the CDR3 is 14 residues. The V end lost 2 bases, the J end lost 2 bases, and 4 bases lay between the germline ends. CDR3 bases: TGTGCCAGCAGTTTAAGGGCTGGGGCCAACGTCCTGACTTTC. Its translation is CASSLRAGANVLTF.

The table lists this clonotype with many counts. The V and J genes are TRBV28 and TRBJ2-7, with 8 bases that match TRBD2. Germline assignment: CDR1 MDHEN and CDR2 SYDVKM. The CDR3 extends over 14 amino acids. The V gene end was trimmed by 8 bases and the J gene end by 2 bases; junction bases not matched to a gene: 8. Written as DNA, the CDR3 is TGTGCCAGCGCCTACACTAGCGGAACCTACGAGCAGTACTTC. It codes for CASAYTSGTYEQYF.

The CDR3 bases are TGCGCCAGCAGCCAAGAGAGGGCCCTTGTCTATGGCTACACCTTC. It specifies CASSQERALVYGYTF. The chain joins TRBV4-1 to TRBJ1-2; D gene uncertain. Between the trimmed V and J ends, which lost 0 bases and 4 bases, there was a span of 12 bases. Germline lookup yields CDR1 MGHRA and CDR2 YSYEKL. CDR3 size: 15 residues.

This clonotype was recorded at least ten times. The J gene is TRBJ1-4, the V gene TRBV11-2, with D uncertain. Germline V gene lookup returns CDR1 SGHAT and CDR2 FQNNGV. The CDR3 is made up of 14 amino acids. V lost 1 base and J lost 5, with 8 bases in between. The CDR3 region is CASSLGHKNEKLFF. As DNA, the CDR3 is TGTGCCAGCAGCTTAGGACACAAAAATGAAAAACTGTTTTTT. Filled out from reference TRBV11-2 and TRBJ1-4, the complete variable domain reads EAGVAQSPRYKIIEKRQSVAFWCNPISGHATLYWYQQILGQGPKLLIQFQNNGVVDDSQLPKDRFSAERLKGVDSTLKIQPAKLEDSAVYLCASSLGHKNEKLFFGSGTQLSVL.

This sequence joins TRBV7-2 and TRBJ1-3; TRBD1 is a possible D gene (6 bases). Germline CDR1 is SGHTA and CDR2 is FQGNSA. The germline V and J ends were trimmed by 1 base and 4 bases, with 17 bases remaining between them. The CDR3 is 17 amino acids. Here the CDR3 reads CASSLVPGGLSGNTIYF. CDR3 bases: TGTGCCAGCAGCTTAGTCCCTGGGGGGCTATCCGGAAACACCATATATTTT.

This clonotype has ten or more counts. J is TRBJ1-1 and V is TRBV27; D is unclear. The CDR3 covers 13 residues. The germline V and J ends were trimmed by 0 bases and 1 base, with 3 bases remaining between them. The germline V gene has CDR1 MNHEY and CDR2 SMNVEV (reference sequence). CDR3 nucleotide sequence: TGTGCCAGCAGTTTATCGCCGAACACTGAAGCTTTCTTT. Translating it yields CASSLSPNTEAFF.

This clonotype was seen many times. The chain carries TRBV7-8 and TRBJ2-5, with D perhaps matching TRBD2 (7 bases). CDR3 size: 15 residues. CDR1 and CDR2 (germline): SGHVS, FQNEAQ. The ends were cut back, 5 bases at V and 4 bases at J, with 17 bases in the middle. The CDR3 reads CASSPFGGRGETQYF. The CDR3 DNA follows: TGTGCCAGCAGCCCCTTCGGGGGGCGCGGAGAGACCCAGTACTTC.

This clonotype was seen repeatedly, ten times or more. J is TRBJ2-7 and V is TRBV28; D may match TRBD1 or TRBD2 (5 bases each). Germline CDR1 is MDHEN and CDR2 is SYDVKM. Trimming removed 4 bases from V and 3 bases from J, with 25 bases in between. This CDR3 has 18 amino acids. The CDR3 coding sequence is TGTGCCAGCAGTTCCAGGCTACAACCGGGACCATGGAGCTACGAGCAGTACTTC. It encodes CASSSRLQPGPWSYEQYF.

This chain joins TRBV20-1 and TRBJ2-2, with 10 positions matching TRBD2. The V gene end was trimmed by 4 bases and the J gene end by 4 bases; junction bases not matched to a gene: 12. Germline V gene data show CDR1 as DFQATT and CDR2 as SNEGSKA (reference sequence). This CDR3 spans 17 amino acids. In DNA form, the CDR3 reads TGCAGTGCTATGCACCGGATTAGCGGGAGGAGCACCGGGGAGCTGTTTTTT. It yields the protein CSAMHRISGRSTGELFF.